Below are 21 T cell receptor beta chains sequenced from a single sample in a study of T cells after yellow fever vaccination. One entry per CDR3 protein, called by TCRdb with MiXCR from the 5' RACE reads. Counted here are approximately 300,000 distinct CDR3 sequences, 10% to 15% occurring once; the ten biggest clones make up about 0.51%. Sequenced material: CD4+ T cells sorted from PBMCs, taken 45 days after the yellow fever booster vaccination. Source of these receptors: a man aged 30 to 39 who received the YFV17D yellow fever vaccine.

This clonotype occurred a few times. This chain uses TRBV7-2 with TRBJ2-5, with 9 bases aligning to TRBD2. V was clipped by 3 bases and J by 3 bases; unmatched bases: 5. The V gene's germline CDR1 is SGHTA and CDR2 FQGNSA. This CDR3 region has 15 residues. The CDR3 DNA reads TGTGCCAGCAGCTTTAGCGGGAGAAGGGAAGAGACCCAGTACTTC. It specifies CASSFSGRREETQYF.

The chain employs TRBV27 and TRBJ2-1; D is unresolved. This CDR3 has 16 amino acids. Between the trimmed V and J ends, which lost 6 bases and 0 bases, there was a span of 15 bases. Germline CDR1 reads MNHEY; CDR2 reads SMNVEV (reference sequence). This CDR3 is CASRPLLPSSYNEQFF. CDR3 coding DNA: TGTGCCAGCAGACCACTTTTACCTAGCTCCTACAATGAGCAGTTCTTC.

V and J are TRBV5-1 and TRBJ2-5, with 9 bases identical to TRBD1. The germline V gene has CDR1 SGHRS and CDR2 YFSETQ. V shed 4 bases and J 1 base; nucleotides not matched to a gene: 5. The CDR3 is 15 residues long. CDR3 sequence: CASSIQTGGQETQYF. CDR3 coding DNA: TGCGCCAGCAGCATCCAGACAGGGGGCCAAGAGACCCAGTACTTC.

The sample holds a few counts of this clonotype. The chain employs TRBV6-4 and TRBJ2-5, with 9 bases lining up with TRBD1. Germline V lookup: CDR1 MRHNA, CDR2 SNTAGT. Losses at the gene ends were 6 bases for V and 6 bases for J; bases not matched to a gene: 5. The CDR3 contains 13 residues. For the CDR3, the DNA is TGTGCCAGCAGCGTGGACAGGGGACAGACCCAGTACTTC. Translating gives CASSVDRGQTQYF.

V is TRBV7-2 and J is TRBJ2-5; 8 positions agree with TRBD1. The V segment lost 5 bases and the J segment 5 bases; nucleotides outside the gene matches: 4. In germline, CDR1 is SGHTA, CDR2 FQGNSA. The CDR3 is 13 residues long. The CDR3 sequence is CASSRQGTETQYF. CDR3 DNA sequence: TGTGCCAGCAGCCGACAGGGGACGGAGACCCAGTACTTC.

This rearrangement joins TRBV6-5 to TRBJ1-2; possibly TRBD1 for D (5 bases). The CDR3 has 14 amino acids. Trimming removed 3 bases from V and 4 bases from J, with 12 bases in between. CDR1 and CDR2 (germline): MNHEY, SVGAGI. In DNA, the CDR3 is TGTGCCAGCAGTTATAACAGGAAAACCTATGGCTACACCTTC. Translating it yields CASSYNRKTYGYTF.

V and J are TRBV29-1 and TRBJ2-1, with D perhaps TRBD2 (5 bases). This CDR3 contains 15 residues. V was pared by 4 bases and J by 5 bases, with 18 bases between. Per the germline V gene, CDR1 is SQVTM and CDR2 is ANQGSEA. The CDR3 DNA sequence: TGCAGCGTTGGTCCCACATTCGGGGAGCACAATGAGCAGTTCTTC. Its protein product is CSVGPTFGEHNEQFF.

CDR3 DNA: TGTGCCAGCAGCTTAGATGTTAACCCCCTAGAGACCCAGTACTTC. Protein sequence: CASSLDVNPLETQYF. This sequence joins TRBV7-2 and TRBJ2-5, with no clear D. Trimming pared 1 base from V and 4 bases from J, leaving 13 bases between. Looked up from germline, CDR1 is SGHTA and CDR2 is FQGNSA. The CDR3 spans 15 residues.

This clonotype has more than one count but fewer than ten. The gene calls are TRBV7-2 and TRBJ1-5, with a tentative D call TRBD1 (6 bases). Trimming stripped 2 bases from V and 7 bases from J, with 18 bases between. This CDR3 comprises 16 residues. Germline CDR1 SGHTA, CDR2 FQGNSA. CDR3 in DNA: TGTGCCAGCAGCTTATGGGGGGCGCCTTCGGACCAGCCCCAGCATTTT. It codes for CASSLWGAPSDQPQHF.

This clonotype was found many times. In nucleotides, the CDR3 is TGTGCCAGCAGCAAAAGGACAGGGGGCCAGGGTGAGCAGTTCTTC. Translation gives CASSKRTGGQGEQFF. The chain recombines TRBV7-6 with TRBJ2-1; TRBD1 matches at 11 bases. Per germline, CDR1 SGHVS and CDR2 FNYEAQ. The CDR3 has 15 residues. V dropped 5 bases and J dropped 9; count of bases not matched to a gene: 9.

This clonotype was detected many times. The J gene is TRBJ2-1, the V gene TRBV9, with 8 nucleotides matching TRBD2. The CDR3 covers 16 residues. V lost 3 bases, J lost 7 bases, and 12 bases stayed unmatched. Germline loops: CDR1 SGDLS, CDR2 YYNGEE. This CDR3 is CASSARGGRKPNEQFF. In DNA form, the CDR3 reads TGTGCCAGCAGCGCCCGCGGGGGGAGGAAACCAAATGAGCAGTTCTTC.

This clonotype has more than one count but fewer than ten. V usage is TRBV20-1 and J usage is TRBJ2-2; D gene uncertain. CDR1 and CDR2 (germline): DFQATT, SNEGSKA (reference sequence). V lost 4 bases, J lost 1 base, and 4 bases lay in between. The CDR3 consists of 12 residues. The CDR3 region is CSANENTGELFF. The CDR3 bases are TGCAGTGCTAATGAGAACACCGGGGAGCTGTTTTTT.

In this sample, this clonotype turned up once. The chain joins TRBV11-2 to TRBJ2-7; TRBD2 matches 11 bases. V trimming: 3 bases; J trimming: 2 bases; junction bases outside the gene matches: 12. The CDR3 is made up of 18 amino acids. In germline, CDR1 is SGHAT, CDR2 FQNNGV. In DNA form, the CDR3 reads TGTGCCAGCAGCTTGAATCCCGGGACTAGCGGAGCCCCCTACGAGCAGTACTTC. This gives the protein CASSLNPGTSGAPYEQYF.

This clonotype showed up just a few times. The chain recombines TRBV5-5 with TRBJ2-7; the match to TRBD1 covers 8 bases. V lost 4 bases to trimming and J lost 6 bases; unmatched junction nucleotides: 6. This CDR3 comprises 13 residues. CDR1 and CDR2 from the germline V gene are SGHKS and YYEKEE (reference sequence). This chain's CDR3 is CASSAGQVPEQYF. In nucleotides, the CDR3 is TGTGCCAGCAGCGCGGGACAGGTCCCCGAGCAGTACTTC.

The chain links TRBV20-1 to TRBJ2-7; the D call may be TRBD1 or TRBD2 (6 bases each). This CDR3 has 14 residues. CDR1 DFQATT and CDR2 SNEGSKA come from the germline V gene (reference sequence). Trimming pared 5 bases from V and 2 bases from J, leaving 16 bases between. CDR3 sequence reads: CSARSGAGPYEQYF. The CDR3 nucleotides are TGCAGTGCTCGGTCGGGGGCTGGCCCCTACGAGCAGTACTTC.

This clonotype was seen a handful of times. The chain has TRBV5-6 and TRBJ1-4; no definite D call. The germline gives CDR1 SGHDT, CDR2 YYEEEE. The CDR3 covers 14 residues. V was clipped by 4 bases and J by 2 bases, with 9 bases between them. The CDR3 sequence is CASSPDATNEKLFF. The CDR3 region has the DNA TGTGCCAGCAGCCCGGACGCGACTAATGAAAAACTGTTTTTT.

A few counts support this clonotype. The chain combines TRBV6-2 or TRBV6-3 with TRBJ2-1, with 8 positions matching TRBD2. Germline loops: CDR1 MNHEY, CDR2 SVGEGT. The CDR3 runs 16 residues. Trimming cost V 5 bases and J 4 bases; bases outside gene matches: 10. The CDR3: CASSRGLAGGYNEQFF. The CDR3, as DNA: TGTGCCAGCAGTCGGGGATTGGCGGGAGGATACAATGAGCAGTTCTTC.

This clonotype was seen at least ten times. CDR3 sequence reads: CSASRGTSGRNEQFF. In DNA, the CDR3 is TGCAGTGCTAGTCGGGGGACTAGCGGGAGAAATGAGCAGTTCTTC. This chain uses TRBV20-1 with TRBJ2-1, with 14 bases fitting TRBD2. This CDR3 is built from 15 residues. From germline, CDR1 is DFQATT and CDR2 SNEGSKA (reference sequence). Trimming took 3 bases from V and 7 from J; bases not matched to a gene: 5.

This clonotype showed up many times. The chain carries TRBV29-1 and TRBJ2-3, with 8 bases aligning to TRBD2. The length of the CDR3 is 13 residues. Trimming cost V 7 bases and J 2 bases; bases outside gene matches: 5. The germline CDR1 and CDR2 sequences are SQVTM and ANQGSEA. The CDR3 bases are TGCAGCGCCATAGCGGGAAACACAGATACGCAGTATTTT. Residues: CSAIAGNTDTQYF.

In this sample, this clonotype turned up many times. The rearrangement joins TRBV5-5 to TRBJ2-3; 7 bases line up with TRBD2. Germline V lookup: CDR1 SGHKS, CDR2 YYEKEE (reference sequence). Trimming cost V 7 bases and J 3 bases; bases outside gene matches: 17. The CDR3 consists of 17 residues. This CDR3 is CASSRGHTSEVTDTQYF. DNA of the CDR3: TGTGCCAGCTCGCGTGGACATACTAGCGAAGTGACAGATACGCAGTATTTT.

This clonotype was found a few times. The chain combines TRBV7-2 with TRBJ1-5; D perhaps matches TRBD1 (6 bases). The CDR3 has 15 amino acids. Germline lookup yields CDR1 SGHTA and CDR2 FQGNSA. Trimming took off 1 base at V and 1 base at J, with 8 bases between the two ends. The CDR3 protein is CASSLVGQSNQPQHF. CDR3 DNA: TGTGCCAGCAGCTTAGTTGGACAGAGCAATCAGCCCCAGCATTTT.